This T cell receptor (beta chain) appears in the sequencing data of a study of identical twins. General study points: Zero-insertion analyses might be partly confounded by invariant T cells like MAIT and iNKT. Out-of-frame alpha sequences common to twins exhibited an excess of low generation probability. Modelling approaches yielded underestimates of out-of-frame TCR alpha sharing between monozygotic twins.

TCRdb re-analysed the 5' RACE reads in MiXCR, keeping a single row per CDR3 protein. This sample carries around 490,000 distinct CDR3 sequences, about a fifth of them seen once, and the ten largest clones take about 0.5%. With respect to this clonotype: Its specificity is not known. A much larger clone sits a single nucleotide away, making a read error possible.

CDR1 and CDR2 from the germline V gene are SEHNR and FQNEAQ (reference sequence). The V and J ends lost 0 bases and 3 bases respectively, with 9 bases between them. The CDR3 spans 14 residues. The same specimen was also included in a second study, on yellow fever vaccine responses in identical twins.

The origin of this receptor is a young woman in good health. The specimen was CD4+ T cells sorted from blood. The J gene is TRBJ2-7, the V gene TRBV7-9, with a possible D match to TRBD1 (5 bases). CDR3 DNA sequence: TGTGCCAGCAGCTTAGCGGCAGGGAACTACGAGCAGTACGTC. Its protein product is CASSLAAGNYEQYV.